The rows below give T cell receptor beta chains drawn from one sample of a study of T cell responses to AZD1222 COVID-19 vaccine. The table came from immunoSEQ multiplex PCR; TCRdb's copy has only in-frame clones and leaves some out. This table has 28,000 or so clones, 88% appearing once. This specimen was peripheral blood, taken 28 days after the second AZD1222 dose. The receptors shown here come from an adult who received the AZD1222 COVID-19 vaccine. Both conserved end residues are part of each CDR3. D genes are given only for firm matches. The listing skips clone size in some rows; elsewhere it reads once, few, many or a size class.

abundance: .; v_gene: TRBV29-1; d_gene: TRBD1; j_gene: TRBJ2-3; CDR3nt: TGCAGCGTGGCCCGGCAGGGGGCGACGGCAGATACGCAGTATTTT; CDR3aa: CSVARQGATADTQYF
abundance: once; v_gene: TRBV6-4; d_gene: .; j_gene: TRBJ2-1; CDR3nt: TGTGCCAGCAGTGCCTTCCACTACAATGAGCAGTTCTTC; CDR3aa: CASSAFHYNEQFF
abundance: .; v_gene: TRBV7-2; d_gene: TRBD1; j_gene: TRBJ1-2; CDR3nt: TGTGCCAGCAGCCCTGACAGGGCCGTCTTCTATGGCTACACCTTC; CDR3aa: CASSPDRAVFYGYTF
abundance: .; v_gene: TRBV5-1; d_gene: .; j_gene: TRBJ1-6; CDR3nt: TGCGCCAGCAGCTTGGAACAGGACCCTAATTCACCCCTCCACTTT; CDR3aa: CASSLEQDPNSPLHF
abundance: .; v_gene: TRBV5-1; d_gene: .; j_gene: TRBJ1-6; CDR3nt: TGCGCCAGCAGCTTTAGGGCCGAAAATTCACCCCTCCACTTT; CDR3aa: CASSFRAENSPLHF
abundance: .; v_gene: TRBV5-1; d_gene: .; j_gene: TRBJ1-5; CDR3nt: TGCGCCAGCAGCCCGGATGGACAGTTCAATCAGCCCCAGCATTTT; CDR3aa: CASSPDGQFNQPQHF
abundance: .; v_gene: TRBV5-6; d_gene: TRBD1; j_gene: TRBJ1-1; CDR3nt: TGTGCCAGCAGCTTAGGGGGCAGGGGGACTGAAGCTTTCTTT; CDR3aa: CASSLGGRGTEAFF
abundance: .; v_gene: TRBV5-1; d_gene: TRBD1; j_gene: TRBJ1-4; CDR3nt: TGCGCCAGCAGCCGCGGACAGGACAATGAAAAACTGTTTTTT; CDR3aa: CASSRGQDNEKLFF
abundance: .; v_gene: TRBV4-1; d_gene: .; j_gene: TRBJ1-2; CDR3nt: TGCGCCAGCAGCCAAGATGGAGGGGTCTATGGCTACACCTTC; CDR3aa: CASSQDGGVYGYTF
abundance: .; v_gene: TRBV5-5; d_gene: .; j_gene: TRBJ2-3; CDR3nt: TGTGCCAGCAGCTTGGTTGTCTCAGGGGGGAGAGATACGCAGTATTTT; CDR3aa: CASSLVVSGGRDTQYF
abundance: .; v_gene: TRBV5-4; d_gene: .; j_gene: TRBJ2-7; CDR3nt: TGTGCCAGCAGCTTGGGGTGGGGCCCCTACGAGCAGTACTTC; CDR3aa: CASSLGWGPYEQYF
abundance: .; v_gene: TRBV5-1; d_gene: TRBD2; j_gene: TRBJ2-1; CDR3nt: TGCGCCAGCAGCTTAATTTCGAGCGGGGGGGCAAATGAGCAGTTCTTC; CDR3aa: CASSLISSGGANEQFF
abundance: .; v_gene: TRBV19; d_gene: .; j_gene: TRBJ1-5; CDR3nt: TGTGCCAGTATGTACAGGATGGTCAATCAGCCCCAGCATTTT; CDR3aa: CASMYRMVNQPQHF
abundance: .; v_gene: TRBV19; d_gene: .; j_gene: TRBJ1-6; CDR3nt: TGTGCCAGTACCCAGGGCGATCTATATAATTCACCCCTCCACTTT; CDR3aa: CASTQGDLYNSPLHF
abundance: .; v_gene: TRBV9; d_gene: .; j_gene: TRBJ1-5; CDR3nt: TGTGCCAGCAGCGTAGATGGGGGGGCTTATCAGCCCCAGCATTTT; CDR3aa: CASSVDGGAYQPQHF
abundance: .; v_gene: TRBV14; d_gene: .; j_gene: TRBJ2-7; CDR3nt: TGTGCCAGCAGCCAAGATAGGGAGCAGTACTTC; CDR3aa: CASSQDREQYF
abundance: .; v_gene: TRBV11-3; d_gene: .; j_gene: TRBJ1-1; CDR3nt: TGTGCCAGCAGCTTAGAGACGAACACTGAAGCTTTCTTT; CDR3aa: CASSLETNTEAFF
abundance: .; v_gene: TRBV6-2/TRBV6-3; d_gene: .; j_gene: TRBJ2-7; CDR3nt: TGTGCCAGCAGTTACTCGTCAGGGGACCCCTACGAGCAGTACTTC; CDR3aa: CASSYSSGDPYEQYF
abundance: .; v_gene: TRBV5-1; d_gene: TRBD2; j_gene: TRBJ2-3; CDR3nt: TGCGCCAGCAGCCCCCCTCCCGGGACTAGCGGGGGGGTAGATACGCAGTATTTT; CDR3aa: CASSPPPGTSGGVDTQYF
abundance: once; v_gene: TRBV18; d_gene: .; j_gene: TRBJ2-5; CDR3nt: TGTGCCAGCTCACCCCCAGGATCCTCCGGGGAGACCCAGTACTTC; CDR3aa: CASSPPGSSGETQYF